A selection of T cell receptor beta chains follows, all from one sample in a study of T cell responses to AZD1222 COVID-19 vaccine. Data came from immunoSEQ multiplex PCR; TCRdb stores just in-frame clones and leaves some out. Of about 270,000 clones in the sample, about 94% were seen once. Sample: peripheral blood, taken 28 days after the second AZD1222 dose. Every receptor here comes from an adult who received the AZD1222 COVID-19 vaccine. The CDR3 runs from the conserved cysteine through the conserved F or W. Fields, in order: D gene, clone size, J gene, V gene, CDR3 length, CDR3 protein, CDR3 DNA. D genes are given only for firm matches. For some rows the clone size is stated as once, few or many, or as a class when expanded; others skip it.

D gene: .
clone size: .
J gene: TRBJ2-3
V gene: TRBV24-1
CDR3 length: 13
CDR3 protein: CATSDTPWDTQYF
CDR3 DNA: TGTGCCACCAGTGACACACCATGGGATACGCAGTATTTT

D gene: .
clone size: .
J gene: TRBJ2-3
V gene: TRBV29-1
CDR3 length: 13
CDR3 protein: CSVEDLTRDTQYF
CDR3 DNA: TGCAGCGTTGAAGACCTCACTAGAGATACGCAGTATTTT

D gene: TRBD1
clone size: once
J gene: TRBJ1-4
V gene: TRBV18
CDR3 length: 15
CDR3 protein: CASSQLQGAGEKLFF
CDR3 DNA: TGTGCCAGCTCACAACTACAGGGGGCGGGTGAAAAACTGTTTTTT

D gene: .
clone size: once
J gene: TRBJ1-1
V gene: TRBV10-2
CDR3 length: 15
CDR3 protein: CASRQDGVLNTEAFF
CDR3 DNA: TGCGCCAGCAGGCAGGATGGAGTTTTGAACACTGAAGCTTTCTTT

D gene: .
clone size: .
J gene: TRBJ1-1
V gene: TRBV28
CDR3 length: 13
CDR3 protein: CASTVPMNTEAFF
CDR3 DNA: TGTGCCAGCACCGTACCAATGAACACTGAAGCTTTCTTT

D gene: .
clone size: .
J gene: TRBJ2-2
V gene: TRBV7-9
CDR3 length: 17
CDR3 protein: CASSLAPPGANTGELFF
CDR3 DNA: TGTGCCAGCAGCTTAGCACCCCCAGGGGCGAACACCGGGGAGCTGTTTTTT

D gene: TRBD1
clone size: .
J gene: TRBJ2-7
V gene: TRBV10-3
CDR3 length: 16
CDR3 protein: CAISGTPGQESYEQYF
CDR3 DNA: TGTGCCATCAGCGGGACCCCGGGACAGGAAAGCTACGAGCAGTACTTC

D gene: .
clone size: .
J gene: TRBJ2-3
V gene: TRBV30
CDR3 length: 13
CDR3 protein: CAWSVYRGDTQYF
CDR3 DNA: TGTGCCTGGAGTGTCTATAGGGGGGATACGCAGTATTTT

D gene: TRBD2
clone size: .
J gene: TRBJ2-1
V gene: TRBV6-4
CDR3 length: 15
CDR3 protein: CASSGTSGGYNEQFF
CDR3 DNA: TGTGCCAGCAGTGGGACTAGCGGGGGATACAATGAGCAGTTCTTC

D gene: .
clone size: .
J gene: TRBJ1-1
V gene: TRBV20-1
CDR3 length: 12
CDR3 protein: CSASSPNTEAFF
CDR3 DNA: TGCAGTGCTAGTTCCCCGAACACTGAAGCTTTCTTT

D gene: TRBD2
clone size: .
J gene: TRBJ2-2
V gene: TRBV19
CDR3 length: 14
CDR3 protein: CASRMGGTPGELFF
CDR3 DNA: TGTGCCAGTAGAATGGGGGGGACCCCCGGGGAGCTGTTTTTT

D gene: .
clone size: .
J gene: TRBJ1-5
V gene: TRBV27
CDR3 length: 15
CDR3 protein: CASSERRGFGRPQHF
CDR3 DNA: TGTGCCAGCAGTGAACGACGAGGTTTCGGGAGGCCCCAGCATTTT

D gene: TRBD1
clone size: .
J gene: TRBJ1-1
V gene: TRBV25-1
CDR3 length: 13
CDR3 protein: CASRVEGARMTFF
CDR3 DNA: TGTGCCAGCAGGGTAGAGGGGGCGAGGATGACTTTCTTT

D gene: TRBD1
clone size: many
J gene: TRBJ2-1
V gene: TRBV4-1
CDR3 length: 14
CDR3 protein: CASSQPTGYNEQFF
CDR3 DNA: TGCGCCAGCAGCCAACCGACAGGGTACAATGAGCAGTTCTTC

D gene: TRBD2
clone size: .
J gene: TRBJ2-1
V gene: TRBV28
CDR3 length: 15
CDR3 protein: CASSLDSGGADEQFF
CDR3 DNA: TGTGCCAGCAGTTTAGATAGCGGGGGGGCCGATGAGCAGTTCTTC

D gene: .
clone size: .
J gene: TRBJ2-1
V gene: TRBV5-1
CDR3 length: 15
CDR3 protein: CASSFRGEAYNEQFF
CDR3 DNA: TGCGCCAGCAGCTTTAGGGGGGAGGCCTACAATGAGCAGTTCTTC

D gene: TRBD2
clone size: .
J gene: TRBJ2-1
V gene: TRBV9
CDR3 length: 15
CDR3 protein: CASSVSGFSYNEQFF
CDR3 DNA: TGTGCCAGCAGCGTTAGCGGGTTCTCCTACAATGAGCAGTTCTTC

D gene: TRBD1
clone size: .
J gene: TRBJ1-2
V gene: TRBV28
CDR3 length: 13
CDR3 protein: CASSWTGRYGYTF
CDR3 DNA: TGTGCCAGCAGTTGGACAGGCCGTTATGGCTACACCTTC

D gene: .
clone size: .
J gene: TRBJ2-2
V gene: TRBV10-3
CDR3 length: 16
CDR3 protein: CAISESGRENTGELFF
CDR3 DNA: TGTGCCATCAGTGAGTCAGGTCGGGAGAACACCGGGGAGCTGTTTTTT

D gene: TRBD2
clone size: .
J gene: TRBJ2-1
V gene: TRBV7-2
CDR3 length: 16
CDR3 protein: CASSPEGGRPYNEQFF
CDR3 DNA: TGTGCCAGCAGCCCAGAGGGCGGGAGGCCCTACAATGAGCAGTTCTTC

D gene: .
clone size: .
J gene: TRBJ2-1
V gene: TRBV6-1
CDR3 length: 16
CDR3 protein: CASSEWHTSSYNEQFF
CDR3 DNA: TGTGCCAGCAGTGAATGGCACACCAGCTCCTACAATGAGCAGTTCTTC

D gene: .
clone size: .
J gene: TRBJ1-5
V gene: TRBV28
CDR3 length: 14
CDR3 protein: CASIPSGPGQPQHF
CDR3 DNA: TGTGCCAGCATTCCGTCGGGTCCCGGCCAGCCCCAGCATTTT